The 9 T cell receptor beta chains below were found in one sample sequenced in a study of T-cell reconstitution after alpha-beta-depleted transplantation in children. A library of TCRbeta sequences, prepared with unique molecular identifiers, was generated. MiXCR, applied by TCRdb to the PCR reads, yields one record per CDR3 protein. The sample shows approximately 500,000 distinct CDR3 sequences, more than 9% of them seen only once. The sample here was PBMCs, taken before TCRalphabeta/CD19-depleted stem cell transplant. The receptor source for this set is a child under 10 years old with inherited bone marrow failure, due to receive a stem cell transplant.

This clonotype was seen many times. The chain has TRBV12-3 or TRBV12-4 and TRBJ1-2; D uncertain. This CDR3 comprises 14 residues. The V end lost 3 bases, the J end lost 5 bases, and 13 bases lay between the germline ends. The CDR3 DNA reads as TGTGCCAGCAGTTTCCTCACGGACTCGTATGGCTACACCTTC. Its protein is CASSFLTDSYGYTF.

To note about this clonotype: A single base separates this from a much larger clone, so it may be a read error. This chain links TRBV29-1 with TRBJ2-3; 10 bases are shared with TRBD2. The CDR3 runs 19 residues. Germline V CDR1 and CDR2: SQVTM, ANQGSEA. Unmatched junction bases numbered 22, after V lost 4 bases and J lost 6 bases. For the CDR3, the DNA is TGCAGCGTTGTTGGCGGGGTCCCCCGAGCGGGAGGGCACGTGGATACGCAGTATTTT. This codes for CSVVGGVPRAGGHVDTQYF.

The CDR3 spells CASSSGQSPLNQPQHF. Here the CDR3 DNA reads TGTGCCAGCAGTTCCGGACAGTCCCCCCTCAATCAGCCCCAGCATTTT. The rearrangement links TRBV27 to TRBJ1-5; a weak D match, TRBD1 (6 bases). Germline V CDR1 and CDR2: MNHEY, SMNVEV (reference sequence). The CDR3 sequence is 16 residues long. V was cut by 4 bases and J by 3 bases, with 16 bases left in between.

The chain employs TRBV1 and TRBJ2-7; the D call TRBD2 from the table was never checked on the DNA. TRBV1 is reported as a pseudogene. This CDR3 has 15 amino acids. CDR3 nucleotide sequence: TGCACCAGCACCCGATGGGAGAAAAGATCCTACGAGCAGTACTTC. This sequence encodes CTSTRWEKRSYEQYF.

J is TRBJ2-7 and V is TRBV27, with TRBD1 identical over 7 bases. This CDR3 contains 16 residues. Germline V gene lookup returns CDR1 MNHEY and CDR2 SMNVEV (reference sequence). V trimming: 3 bases; J trimming: 3 bases; junction bases outside the gene matches: 11. The CDR3 sequence: CASSFLTGKGIYEQYF. The CDR3 region has the DNA TGTGCCAGCAGTTTTCTGACAGGGAAGGGGATCTACGAGCAGTACTTC.

The J gene is TRBJ2-1, the V gene TRBV5-1, with a possible D match to TRBD2 (5 bases). From germline, CDR1 is SGHRS and CDR2 YFSETQ. The CDR3 consists of 11 residues. The V end was cut by 4 bases, the J end by 10 bases, with 9 bases between. The CDR3 DNA reads as TGCGCCAGCAGCCAATGGGAGGAGCAGTTCTTC. Its translation: CASSQWEEQFF.

This chain links TRBV7-6 with TRBJ2-2, with D tentatively TRBD1 or TRBD2 (5 bases each). Germline CDR1 and CDR2: SGHVS and FNYEAQ. With 0 bases removed from V and 6 bases from J, the gap between germline ends came to 17 bases. The CDR3 is 17 residues long. CDR3 coding DNA: TGTGCCAGCAGCTTAGCTGATCAGGAATTGGGACCCGGGGAGCTGTTTTTT. It translates to CASSLADQELGPGELFF.

This clonotype was seen ten or more times. The chain couples TRBV6-1 to TRBJ2-3; 9 bases map to TRBD2. Germline CDR1 and CDR2: MNHNS and SASEGT. The CDR3 runs 16 residues. The V and J ends lost 5 bases and 2 bases, in that order; junction bases with no gene match: 8. DNA for the CDR3: TGTGCCAGCAGTAGACCGGGACTAGCTTCCACAGATACGCAGTATTTT. Translation gives CASSRPGLASTDTQYF.

This clonotype appeared many times. The V gene is TRBV5-4, the J gene TRBJ2-3; 8 nucleotides match TRBD2. The CDR3 spans 15 residues. J was trimmed by 5 bases and V by 1 base; bases with no gene match: 6. Germline V CDR1 and CDR2: SGHNT, YYREEE (reference sequence). CDR3 region: CASSLRGGRIDTQYF. DNA for the CDR3: TGTGCCAGCAGCTTGCGGGGGGGCCGGATAGATACGCAGTATTTT. The full variable domain, completed using reference TRBV5-4 and TRBJ2-3, is ETGVTQSPTHLIKTRGQQVTLRCSSQSGHNTVSWYQQALGQGPQFIFQYYREEENGRGNFPPRFSGLQFPNYSSELNVNALELDDSALYLCASSLRGGRIDTQYFGPGTRLTVL.